Shown below are 16 T cell receptor beta chains from a single sample sequenced in a study of T cells after yellow fever vaccination. A single record per CDR3 protein comes from TCRdb applying MiXCR to the 5' RACE reads. The sample consists of over 130,000 distinct CDR3 sequences, approximately 7.7% of them appearing once. The source material was CD4+ T cells sorted from PBMCs, sampled 5 days after the yellow fever booster vaccination. Receptor source: a man aged 25 to 40 who received the YFV17D yellow fever vaccine.

This clonotype has at least ten counts. V is TRBV5-1 and J is TRBJ2-7; 7 bases map to TRBD2. After removal of 3 bases from V and 7 bases from J, the junction contained 7 bases not matched to a gene. Germline lookup yields CDR1 SGHRS and CDR2 YFSETQ. This CDR3 contains 13 residues. The CDR3 reads CASSWDYSREQYF. CDR3 nucleotides: TGCGCCAGCAGCTGGGACTATTCTCGGGAGCAGTACTTC. Together with reference TRBV5-1 and TRBJ2-7, the CDR3 gives the full variable domain: KAGVTQTPRYLIKTRGQQVTLSCSPISGHRSVSWYQQTPGQGLQFLFEYFSETQRNKGNFPGRFSGRQFSNSRSEMNVSTLELGDSALYLCASSWDYSREQYFGPGTRLTVT.

The chain links TRBV4-2 to TRBJ2-5; D is unclear. The length of the CDR3 is 15 residues. Per germline, CDR1 LGHNA and CDR2 YNFKEQ. Trimming left V 1 base short and J 1 base short, with 10 bases between. The CDR3 spells CASSQGPPPQETQYF. DNA of the CDR3: TGTGCCAGCAGCCAAGGTCCCCCGCCCCAAGAGACCCAGTACTTC.

This clonotype was picked up a small number of times. V is TRBV12-3 or TRBV12-4 and J is TRBJ2-2; D gene ambiguous. Trimming took 1 base from V and 3 from J, leaving 15 bases between them. The CDR3 spans 17 residues. For the CDR3, the DNA is TGTGCCAGCAGTTTAGATGTCGAAGCATCGTACACCGGGGAGCTGTTTTTT. Translation gives CASSLDVEASYTGELFF.

This clonotype came up many times. This rearrangement joins TRBV20-1 to TRBJ2-2; 8 nucleotides agree with TRBD1. CDR3 length: 16 amino acids. CDR1 and CDR2 (germline): DFQATT, SNEGSKA (reference sequence). Germline trimming cut 1 base from V and 6 bases from J; bases unmatched to any gene: 10. CDR3 DNA sequence: TGCAGTGCTAGAGTGGCAGGGGGCGGTAAGGCCGGGGAGCTGTTTTTT. The encoded protein is CSARVAGGGKAGELFF.

The table lists this clonotype with many counts. This rearrangement joins TRBV28 to TRBJ2-1, with 7 bases matching TRBD2. The CDR3 runs 14 residues. Germline assignment: CDR1 MDHEN and CDR2 SYDVKM. Germline trimming cut 4 bases from V and 6 bases from J; bases unmatched to any gene: 6. The CDR3 bases are TGTGCCAGCAGTTCTCCTTCGGGAGGCAATGAGCAGTTCTTC. It specifies CASSSPSGGNEQFF.

As for this clonotype: With a much larger clone just one base away, this may be a read error. The chain has TRBV12-3 or TRBV12-4 and TRBJ2-1; D remains ambiguous. The CDR3 extends over 14 amino acids. Trimming removed 8 bases from V and 1 base from J, with 12 bases in between. The CDR3, as DNA: TGTGCCAGCGGATGGAGAGGTTCCTACAATGAGCAGTTCTTC. It encodes CASGWRGSYNEQFF.

This clonotype was observed a few times. V gene TRBV20-1 combines with J gene TRBJ2-1; D is unclear. The germline CDR1 and CDR2 sequences are DFQATT and SNEGSKA (reference sequence). This CDR3 is 17 amino acids long. V was pared by 6 bases and J by 1 base, with 22 bases between. DNA of the CDR3: TGCAGTGCCCTCCCCCCCGTGGGGTTTTCATCCTACAATGAGCAGTTCTTC. Amino acids: CSALPPVGFSSYNEQFF.

There are many counts of this clonotype. The chain recombines TRBV18 with TRBJ2-3; 7 bases are shared with TRBD1. From germline, CDR1 is KGHSH and CDR2 LQKENI. The CDR3 extends over 15 amino acids. V lost 1 base, J lost 4 bases, and 5 bases stayed unmatched. The DNA for the CDR3 is TGTGCCAGCTCACCACAGAGGGGGCGCGCAGATACGCAGTATTTT. Translated: CASSPQRGRADTQYF.

This clonotype was counted at least ten times. This chain connects TRBV12-3 or TRBV12-4 to TRBJ1-2, with 8 bases identical to TRBD1. The CDR3 is 16 residues long. The trim removed 5 bases at V and 4 bases at J, leaving 12 bases unmatched. CDR3 coding DNA: TGTGCCAGCAGTCGACAGGGGTCCTTTAGTCGCTATGGCTACACCTTC. Residues: CASSRQGSFSRYGYTF.

This clonotype appeared many times. The CDR3 region has the DNA TGTGCCATCAGTGAGGGGCATACTGGTGGCTACACCTTC. Translation: CAISEGHTGGYTF. V usage is TRBV10-3 and J usage is TRBJ1-2, with unresolved D. CDR1 and CDR2 (germline): ENHRY, SYGVKD. The CDR3 extends over 13 amino acids. V lost 2 bases and J 7 bases, leaving 11 bases between the germline ends.

There are many counts of this clonotype. The rearrangement uses TRBV10-2 and TRBJ1-6; 9 bases agree with TRBD1. V was pared by 6 bases and J by 7 bases, with 1 base of the junction left unmatched. Germline V gene lookup returns CDR1 WSHSY and CDR2 SAAADI. The CDR3 runs 13 residues. The CDR3 DNA reads as TGCGCCAGCAGGGGACAGGGAAATTCACCCCTCCACTTT. Protein: CASRGQGNSPLHF.

On this clonotype itself: One junction end disagrees with the germline gene, perhaps due to a read error. The V gene is TRBV20-1, the J gene TRBJ1-5, with 9 bases matching TRBD1. Germline V CDR1 and CDR2: DFQATT, SNEGSKA (reference sequence). This CDR3 contains 13 residues. CDR3 sequence: CSARGTGNQPQHF. As DNA, the CDR3 is TGCAGTGCAAGAGGGACAGGGAATCAGCCCCAGCATTTT.

The sample holds many counts of this clonotype. V usage is TRBV9 and J usage is TRBJ2-2, with 15 bases that match TRBD2. The CDR3 is made up of 20 amino acids. Germline V gene lookup returns CDR1 SGDLS and CDR2 YYNGEE. Trimming removed 4 bases from V and 7 bases from J; junction bases left unmatched: 17. DNA for the CDR3: TGTGCCAGCAGCTTCGGACTAGCGGGAGGGCCAGGTTCTTTTGGCGGGGAGCTGTTTTTT. This translates into CASSFGLAGGPGSFGGELFF.

The sample holds many counts of this clonotype. This rearrangement joins TRBV5-1 to TRBJ1-1, with D tentatively TRBD1 (5 bases). V lost 10 bases and J lost 4, with 17 bases in between. From germline, CDR1 is SGHRS and CDR2 YFSETQ. The CDR3 is 13 residues long. The CDR3 spells CASSGAPGTEAFF. CDR3 DNA: TGCGCCTCCAGTGGGGCGCCGGGCACTGAAGCTTTCTTT.

The genes are TRBV11-2 and TRBJ2-7; D not resolved. The CDR3 sequence is 14 residues long. V was clipped by 7 bases and J by 0 bases, with 13 bases between them. The germline gives CDR1 SGHAT, CDR2 FQNNGV. CDR3 amino acids: CASNHGPSSYEQYF. For the CDR3, the DNA is TGTGCCAGCAACCACGGGCCGAGCTCCTACGAGCAGTACTTC.

For this clonotype: A read error may be the cause here, since a much bigger clone is one base away. This chain uses TRBV20-1 with TRBJ2-1; TRBD2 aligns across 9 bases. The CDR3 loop spans 14 amino acids. Germline V gene sequence: CDR1 DFQATT, CDR2 SNEGSKA (reference sequence). Trimming at V came to 5 bases and at J to 8 bases, leaving 10 bases not matched to a gene. The CDR3 reads CSAPTDSGRHEQFF. In DNA form, the CDR3 reads TGCAGTGCTCCGACGGATAGCGGGAGACATGAGCAGTTCTTC.